The 22 T cell receptor beta chains presented below share a single source sample, sequenced in a study of blood T cells in healthy people across ages. A sample-barcoded 5' primer and a J-beta primer mix were used in a second PCR of about 7 to 12 cycles. TCRdb recomputed calls from the 5' RACE reads with MiXCR, one row per CDR3 protein. The sample lists some 1.5 million distinct CDR3 sequences; about 30% were seen once. The specimen was blood. These receptors all stem from a woman between 25 and 40 years old in good health.

This clonotype showed up many times. The genes are TRBV24-1 and TRBJ2-6; D is unclear. The V gene lost 3 bases and the J gene lost 2 bases, with 10 bases spanning the gap. CDR3 length: 16 residues. The V gene's germline CDR1 is KGHDR and CDR2 SFDVKD. CDR3 DNA: TGTGCCACCAGTGATCGCGACGGAGCTGGGGCCAACGTCCTGACTTTC. Protein sequence: CATSDRDGAGANVLTF.

This clonotype was seen a handful of times. The chain couples TRBV11-2 to TRBJ2-3; D may match TRBD1 or TRBD2 (6 bases each). Germline lookup yields CDR1 SGHAT and CDR2 FQNNGV. With 4 bases removed from V and 6 bases from J, the gap between germline ends came to 20 bases. This CDR3 contains 16 residues. CDR3 in amino acids: CASSSLGGPAVDTQYF. CDR3 sequence (DNA): TGTGCCAGCAGCTCCCTCGGGGGCCCGGCAGTGGATACGCAGTATTTT.

The rearrangement links TRBV6-5 to TRBJ1-1; no clear D gene. The CDR3 is 13 residues long. Germline loops: CDR1 MNHEY, CDR2 SVGAGI. V lost 7 bases and J 1 base, leaving 10 bases between the germline ends. Here the CDR3 reads CASKAPGNTEAFF. The CDR3 region has the DNA TGTGCCAGCAAGGCTCCAGGGAACACTGAAGCTTTCTTT.

This clonotype was seen many times. This chain connects TRBV5-6 to TRBJ2-6; D gene uncertain. The CDR3 consists of 17 residues. Trimming removed 0 bases from V and 1 base from J, with 11 bases in between. Germline CDR1 SGHDT, CDR2 YYEEEE. CDR3: CASSLDGLGSGANVLTF. As DNA, the CDR3 is TGTGCCAGCAGCTTGGATGGCCTGGGGTCTGGGGCCAACGTCCTGACTTTC. Full variable domain (remainder filled in from reference TRBV5-6 and TRBJ2-6): DAGVTQSPTHLIKTRGQQVTLRCSPKSGHDTVSWYQQALGQGPQFIFQYYEEEERQRGNFPDRFSGHQFPNYSSELNVNALLLGDSALYLCASSLDGLGSGANVLTFGAGSRLTVL.

This clonotype was counted between two and nine times. This rearrangement joins TRBV28 to TRBJ2-1; a weak D match, TRBD2 (6 bases). CDR1 is MDHEN and CDR2 is SYDVKM in the germline V gene. This CDR3 has 12 residues. Trimming left V 11 bases short and J 6 bases short, with 14 bases between. This CDR3 reads CALETEGNEQFF. CDR3 coding DNA: TGTGCCCTCGAGACGGAGGGCAATGAGCAGTTCTTC.

DNA of the CDR3: TGTGCCAGCAGCCCAACCGGACAGAAAAATCAGCCCCAGCATTTT. Protein: CASSPTGQKNQPQHF. This sequence joins TRBV7-9 and TRBJ1-5; TRBD1 is a possible D gene (6 bases). Trimming pared 5 bases from V and 4 bases from J, leaving 15 bases between. The CDR3 consists of 15 residues. Germline V gene data show CDR1 as SEHNR and CDR2 as FQNEAQ (reference sequence). The full variable domain, in which reference TRBV7-9 and TRBJ1-5 provide the parts outside the CDR3, is DTGVSQNPRHKITKRGQNVTFRCDPISEHNRLYWYRQTLGQGPEFLTYFQNEAQLEKSRLLSDRFSAERPKGSFSTLEIQRTEQGDSAMYLCASSPTGQKNQPQHFGDGTRLSIL.

This clonotype showed up just a few times. The chain is built from TRBV6-2 or TRBV6-3 and TRBJ2-7, with 10 nucleotides matching TRBD1. The V gene end was trimmed by 7 bases and the J gene end by 2 bases; junction bases not matched to a gene: 8. Germline values: CDR1 MNHEY, CDR2 SVGEGT. The CDR3 spans 15 residues. The CDR3 nucleotides read TGTGCCAGCACCACCGGGACAGGGGTTCCCTACGAGCAGTACTTC. This codes for CASTTGTGVPYEQYF.

The J gene is TRBJ2-4, the V gene TRBV18, with D maybe TRBD2 (6 bases). The J call may be mistaken, given a closer DNA end match to TRBJ2-7. Germline V gene data show CDR1 as KGHSH and CDR2 as LQKENI. The CDR3 loop spans 15 amino acids. In DNA form, the CDR3 reads TGTGCCAGCTCAATCGCCCGGGAGAGCCAAGGCGAGCAGTACTTC. The encoded protein is CASSIARESQGEQYF.

This clonotype was detected a few times. The chain has TRBV20-1 and TRBJ2-4; D not certain. Germline V gene sequence: CDR1 DFQATT, CDR2 SNEGSKA (reference sequence). V was clipped by 0 bases and J by 0 bases, with 6 bases between them. The CDR3 totals 14 residues. Written as DNA, the CDR3 is TGCAGTGCTAGAGATAGTCAAGCCAAAAACATTCAGTACTTC. Translated: CSARDSQAKNIQYF.

V usage is TRBV20-1 and J usage is TRBJ1-5; D perhaps matches TRBD1 (5 bases). The CDR3 spans 17 residues. V was shortened by 2 bases and J by 0 bases, with 17 bases between the two germline ends. CDR1 and CDR2 (germline): DFQATT, SNEGSKA (reference sequence). The CDR3 nucleotides read TGCAGTGCTAGACCCACAGGACGTCGGGATAGCAATCAGCCCCAGCATTTT. Translation: CSARPTGRRDSNQPQHF.

The chain uses TRBV29-1 and TRBJ2-5; 9 positions match TRBD2. The CDR3 consists of 17 residues. The V gene's germline CDR1 is SQVTM and CDR2 ANQGSEA. J gave up 7 bases and V 6 bases, and 21 bases lay outside the gene matches. The CDR3 loop reads CSVAPWAGGLKLGTQYF. DNA for the CDR3: TGCAGCGTGGCGCCTTGGGCGGGAGGGCTGAAACTAGGGACCCAGTACTTC.

The gene calls are TRBV7-9 and TRBJ2-1; 16 bases align to TRBD2. Germline V gives CDR1 SEHNR, CDR2 FQNEAQ (reference sequence). The CDR3 runs 17 residues. Trimming removed 5 bases from V and 8 bases from J; junction bases left unmatched: 9. CDR3 in amino acids: CASSPLGTSGGAHEQFF. DNA for the CDR3: TGTGCCAGCAGCCCCCTAGGGACTAGCGGGGGGGCTCATGAGCAGTTCTTC.

A word on this clonotype: A read error may produce the germline difference seen at one junction end. The gene calls are TRBV4-2 and TRBJ2-7; D not certain. The CDR3 runs to 13 residues. In germline, CDR1 is LGHNA, CDR2 YNFKEQ. CDR3: CVSSQGNGVKQYF. CDR3 DNA sequence: TGTGTCAGCAGCCAAGGAAATGGTGTTAAGCAGTACTTC.

Comment on this clonotype: A much more abundant neighbour one base away suggests this may be a read error. The genes are TRBV6-2 or TRBV6-3 and TRBJ2-5; perhaps D is TRBD1 or TRBD2 (5 bases each). The CDR3 length is 14 residues. Germline-derived CDR1 and CDR2 are MNHEY and SVGEGT. The CDR3 region has the DNA TGTGTCAGCAGCGAGGGACGGCGAAAGGAGACCCAGTACTTC. It is translated as CVSSEGRRKETQYF.

This clonotype was counted once. The rearrangement joins TRBV7-9 to TRBJ2-2, with 10 bases lining up with TRBD2. This CDR3 spans 17 amino acids. Germline V gives CDR1 SEHNR, CDR2 FQNEAQ (reference sequence). The V gene end was trimmed by 8 bases and the J gene end by 7 bases; junction bases not matched to a gene: 16. The CDR3 spells CASRRLAGPRVGGELFF. CDR3 nucleotide sequence: TGTGCCAGCCGCCGACTAGCGGGCCCCCGGGTCGGCGGGGAGCTGTTTTTT.

In regard to this clonotype: This sequence may be a read error, since a much larger clone differs from it by one base. The rearrangement uses TRBV12-5 and TRBJ2-6; D is perhaps TRBD1 (5 bases). CDR3 length: 13 residues. In germline, CDR1 is LGHNT, CDR2 FRNRAP. The CDR3 protein is CATGPSGADVLTF. The DNA for the CDR3 is TGTGCTACAGGGCCGTCTGGGGCCGACGTCCTGACTTTC.

The rearrangement links TRBV7-9 to TRBJ2-1; 8 positions agree with TRBD1. TRBJ2-7 explains the end of the DNA better; the J call may be wrong. Germline assignment: CDR1 SEHNR and CDR2 FQNEAQ (reference sequence). The CDR3 has 15 amino acids. The CDR3 sequence: CASSLSDRGVHEQYF. In DNA, the CDR3 is TGTGCCAGCAGCTTATCCGACAGGGGTGTGCACGAGCAGTACTTC.

V gene TRBV7-2 combines with J gene TRBJ2-1; D might be TRBD1 or TRBD2, each matching 5 bases. The V end lost 1 base, the J end lost 8 bases, and 12 bases lay between the germline ends. Germline values: CDR1 SGHTA, CDR2 FQGNSA. CDR3 length: 14 amino acids. The CDR3 loop is CASSLVGQGHEQFF. The DNA of the CDR3 is TGTGCCAGCAGCTTAGTAGGCCAGGGACATGAGCAGTTCTTC.

This clonotype was seen more than once but under ten times. The CDR3 sequence is CASSSGKGQPQHF. CDR3 in DNA: TGTGCCAGCAGCTCAGGGAAAGGGCAGCCCCAGCATTTT. The J gene is TRBJ1-5, the V gene TRBV5-5; D possibly corresponds to TRBD1 (5 bases). Germline lookup yields CDR1 SGHKS and CDR2 YYEKEE (reference sequence). The CDR3 covers 13 residues. Trimming stripped 3 bases from V and 7 bases from J, with 11 bases between.

Remarks on this clonotype: A much larger clonotype is one base distant, so this may be a read error. This rearrangement joins TRBV12-3 or TRBV12-4 to TRBJ2-3; 11 nucleotides line up with TRBD2. This CDR3 has 13 amino acids. For the CDR3, the DNA is TGTGCCACCGGGACTAGCGGCACAGATAAGCAGTATTTT. It specifies CATGTSGTDKQYF.

In regard to this clonotype: A read error is possible here, since a much larger clone lies one base away. The chain links TRBV29-1 to TRBJ2-7; 11 bases align to TRBD1. This CDR3 is 15 amino acids long. Trimming at V came to 7 bases and at J to 0 bases, leaving 8 bases not matched to a gene. Germline assignment: CDR1 SQVTM and CDR2 ANQGSEA. The chain's CDR3 is CSDAGTGGTSYEQYF. CDR3 nucleotides: TGCAGCGATGCAGGGACAGGGGGAACCTCCTACGAGCAGTACTTC.

This clonotype was observed a handful of times. The chain couples TRBV7-6 to TRBJ2-1; 11 bases are a match to TRBD2. Trimming took 1 base from V and 6 from J; bases not matched to a gene: 2. The CDR3 is 15 residues long. Germline CDR1 and CDR2: SGHVS and FNYEAQ. CDR3 bases: TGTGCCAGCAGCTTAGGGACTAGCGGGCTCAATGAGCAGTTCTTC. This sequence encodes CASSLGTSGLNEQFF.